These T cell receptor beta chains were read from a single sample in a study of metastatic and nonmetastatic thyroid tumors. TCRdb reanalyzed the PCR reads via MiXCR. The sample holds 20,000 to 25,000 clones, around 12% seen once. The sample taken for sequencing was blood. These receptors originate from a female donor with papillary thyroid cancer or a benign thyroid nodule (not recorded which). Some clones in this sample may be carry-over from other donors' samples. CDR3s include the opening cysteine and the closing phenylalanine or tryptophan. Size is stated for part of the rows, as once, few or many counts, or as a class when the clone is expanded.

clone_size	v_call	j_call	cdr3_aa
many	TRBV20-1	TRBJ1-5	CSARDLNQPQHF
-	TRBV28	TRBJ2-2	CASSLGLAGAPGTGEPFF
many	TRBV3-1	TRBJ1-3	CASSRKGAGNTIYF
many	TRBV5-1	TRBJ2-5	CASSLGLAGKETQYF
few	TRBV6-1	TRBJ1-1	CASSPRAGRVSEAFF
medium-sized	TRBV6-1	TRBJ1-1	CASSKGNTEAFF
many	TRBV4-3	TRBJ1-1	CASSQEPNTEAFF
many	TRBV20-1	TRBJ2-3	CSASPVTHTDTQYF
many	TRBV20-1	TRBJ2-2	CSASFGGGGTGELFF
many	TRBV5-1	TRBJ2-5	CASSPDAEGETQYF
many	TRBV3-1	TRBJ1-2	CASLGGGDYTF
many	TRBV27	TRBJ2-4	CASSSVFEAKNIQYF
medium-sized	TRBV19	TRBJ2-7	CASSPGPGSYEQYF
-	TRBV6-1	TRBJ2-3	CASSSTGQGARDTQYF
medium-sized	TRBV12-3/TRBV12-4	TRBJ2-1	CASSLRRLEQFF
many	TRBV20-1	TRBJ2-1	CSARRQLAGDNEQFF
many	TRBV4-2	TRBJ1-1	CASSQDGPGDTEAFF
many	TRBV5-8	TRBJ2-7	CASSLQGGLYEQYF
many	TRBV15	TRBJ2-1	CATSRVQPISYNEQFF
-	TRBV20-1	TRBJ2-2	CSARGYRVRVAGELFF
many	TRBV7-9	TRBJ1-4	CASSLGAGVNEKLFF
-	TRBV5-4	TRBJ1-4	CASSFGRRLFF
many	TRBV4-3	TRBJ2-1	CASSQVRGLGSNEQFF
-	TRBV6-1	TRBJ2-1	CASSAALTFSNEQFF
-	TRBV27	TRBJ1-2	CASRGRGAYGYTF
medium-sized	TRBV6-4	TRBJ2-3	CASSEDGAGSPTDTQYF
many	TRBV7-2	TRBJ2-7	CASSARSQGPYEQYF
many	TRBV5-6	TRBJ2-1	CASSLVEGPIYNEQFF
many	TRBV7-6	TRBJ1-2	CASSTQQNYGYTF
many	TRBV4-3	TRBJ1-1	CASSQDRGLNTEAFF
-	TRBV30	TRBJ1-2	CATKSTVSYGYTF
many	TRBV5-1	TRBJ1-5	CASSLEKGDQPQHF
many	TRBV19	TRBJ1-3	CASEGGPGTGNTIYF
-	TRBV20-1	TRBJ2-7	CSAWGSGLSYEQYF